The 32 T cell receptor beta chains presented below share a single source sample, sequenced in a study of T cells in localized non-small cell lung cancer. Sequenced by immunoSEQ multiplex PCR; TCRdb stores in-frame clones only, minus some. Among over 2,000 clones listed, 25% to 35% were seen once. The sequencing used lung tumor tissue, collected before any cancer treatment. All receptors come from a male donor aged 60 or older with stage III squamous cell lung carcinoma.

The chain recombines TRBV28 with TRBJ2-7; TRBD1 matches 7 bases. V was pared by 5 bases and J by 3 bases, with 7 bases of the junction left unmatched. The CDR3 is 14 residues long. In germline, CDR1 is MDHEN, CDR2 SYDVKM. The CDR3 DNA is TGTGCCAGCAGTCCCCCGGGACAGTACTACGAGCAGTACTTC. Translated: CASSPPGQYYEQYF. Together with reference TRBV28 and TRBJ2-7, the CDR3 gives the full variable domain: DVKVTQSSRYLVKRTGEKVFLECVQDMDHENMFWYRQDPGLGLRLIYFSYDVKMKEKGDIPEGYSVSREKKERFSLILESASTNQTSMYLCASSPPGQYYEQYFGPGTRLTVT.

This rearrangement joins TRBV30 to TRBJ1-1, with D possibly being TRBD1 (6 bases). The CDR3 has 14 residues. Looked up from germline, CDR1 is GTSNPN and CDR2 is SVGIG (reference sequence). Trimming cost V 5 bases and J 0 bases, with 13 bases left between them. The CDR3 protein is CAWVAGHLNTEAFF. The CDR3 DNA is TGTGCCTGGGTCGCGGGACATTTGAACACTGAAGCTTTCTTT.

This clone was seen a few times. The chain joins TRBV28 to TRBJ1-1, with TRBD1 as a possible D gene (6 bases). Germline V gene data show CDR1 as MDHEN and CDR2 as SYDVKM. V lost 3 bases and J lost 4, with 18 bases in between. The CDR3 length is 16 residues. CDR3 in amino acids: CASSFLVGALATEAFF. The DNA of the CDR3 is TGTGCCAGCAGTTTCTTGGTGGGGGCCTTGGCCACTGAAGCTTTCTTT.

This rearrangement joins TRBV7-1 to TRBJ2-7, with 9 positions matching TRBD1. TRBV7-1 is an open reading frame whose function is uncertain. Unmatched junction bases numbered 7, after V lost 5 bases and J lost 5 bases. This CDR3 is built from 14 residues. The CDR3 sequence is CASSPGQGYDEQYF. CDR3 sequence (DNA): TGTGCCAGCAGCCCGGGACAGGGATATGACGAGCAGTACTTC.

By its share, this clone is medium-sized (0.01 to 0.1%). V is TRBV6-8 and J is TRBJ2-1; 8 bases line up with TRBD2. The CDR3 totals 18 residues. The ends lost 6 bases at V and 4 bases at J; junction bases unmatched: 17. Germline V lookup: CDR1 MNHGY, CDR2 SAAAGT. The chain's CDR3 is CASRRTSGGLVSYNEQFF. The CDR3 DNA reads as TGTGCCAGCAGACGTACTAGCGGAGGCTTGGTCTCTTACAATGAGCAGTTCTTC.

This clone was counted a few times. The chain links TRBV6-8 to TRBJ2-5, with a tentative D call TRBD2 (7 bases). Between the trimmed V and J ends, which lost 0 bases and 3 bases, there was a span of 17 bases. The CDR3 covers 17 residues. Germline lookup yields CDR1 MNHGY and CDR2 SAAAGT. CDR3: CASSYSLGGAVEETQYF. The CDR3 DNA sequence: TGTGCCAGCAGTTACTCTTTAGGGGGGGCAGTAGAAGAGACCCAGTACTTC.

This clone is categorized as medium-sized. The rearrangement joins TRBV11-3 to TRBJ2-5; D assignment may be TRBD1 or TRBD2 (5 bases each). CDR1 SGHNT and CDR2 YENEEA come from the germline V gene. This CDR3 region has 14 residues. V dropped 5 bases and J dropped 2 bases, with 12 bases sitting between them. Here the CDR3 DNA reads TGTGCCAGCAGCCCAACGGGGCAGCAAGAGACCCAGTACTTC. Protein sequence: CASSPTGQQETQYF. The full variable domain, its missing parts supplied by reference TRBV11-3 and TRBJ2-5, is EAGVVQSPRYKIIEKKQPVAFWCNPISGHNTLYWYLQNLGQGPELLIRYENEEAVDDSQLPKDRFSAERLKGVDSTLKIQPAELGDSAVYLCASSPTGQQETQYFGPGTRLLVL.

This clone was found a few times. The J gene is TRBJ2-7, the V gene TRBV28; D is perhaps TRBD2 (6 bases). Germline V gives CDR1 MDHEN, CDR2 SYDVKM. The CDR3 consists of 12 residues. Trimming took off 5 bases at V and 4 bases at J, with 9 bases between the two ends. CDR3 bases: TGTGCCAGCAGTAGACTAGATTACGAGCAGTACTTC. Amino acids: CASSRLDYEQYF.

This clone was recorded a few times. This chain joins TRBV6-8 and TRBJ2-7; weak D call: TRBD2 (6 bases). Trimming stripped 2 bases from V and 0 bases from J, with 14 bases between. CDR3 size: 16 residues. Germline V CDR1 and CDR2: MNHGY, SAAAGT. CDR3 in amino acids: CASSYGGGVSSYEQYF. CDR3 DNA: TGTGCCAGCAGTTACGGCGGCGGGGTAAGCTCCTACGAGCAGTACTTC.

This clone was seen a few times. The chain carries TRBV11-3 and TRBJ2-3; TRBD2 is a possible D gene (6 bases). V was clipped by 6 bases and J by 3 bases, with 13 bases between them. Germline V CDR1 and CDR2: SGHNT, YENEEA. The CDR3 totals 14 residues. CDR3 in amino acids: CASSDRGKTDTQYF. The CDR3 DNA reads TGTGCCAGCAGTGACCGGGGGAAGACAGATACGCAGTATTTT.

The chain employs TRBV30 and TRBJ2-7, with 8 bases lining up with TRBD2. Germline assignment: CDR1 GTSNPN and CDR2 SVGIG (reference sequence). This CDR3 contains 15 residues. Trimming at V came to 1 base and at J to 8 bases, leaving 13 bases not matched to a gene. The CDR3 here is CAWSAGEVAGSKQYF. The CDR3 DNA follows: TGTGCCTGGAGTGCAGGGGAAGTAGCGGGGAGTAAGCAGTACTTC.

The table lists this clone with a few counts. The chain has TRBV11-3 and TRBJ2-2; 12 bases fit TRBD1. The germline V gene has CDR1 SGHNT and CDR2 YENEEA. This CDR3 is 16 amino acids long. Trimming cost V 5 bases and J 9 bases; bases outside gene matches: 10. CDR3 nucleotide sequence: TGTGCCAGCAGCAACCGGGACAGGGGGCTTGTAAGGGAGCTGTTTTTT. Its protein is CASSNRDRGLVRELFF. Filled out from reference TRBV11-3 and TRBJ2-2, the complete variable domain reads EAGVVQSPRYKIIEKKQPVAFWCNPISGHNTLYWYLQNLGQGPELLIRYENEEAVDDSQLPKDRFSAERLKGVDSTLKIQPAELGDSAVYLCASSNRDRGLVRELFFGEGSRLTVL.

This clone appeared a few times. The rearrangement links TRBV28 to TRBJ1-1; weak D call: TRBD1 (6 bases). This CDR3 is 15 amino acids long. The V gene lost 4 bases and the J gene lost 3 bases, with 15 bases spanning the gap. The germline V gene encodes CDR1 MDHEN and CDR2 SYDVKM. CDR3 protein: CASSSDGAGDTEAFF. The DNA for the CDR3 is TGTGCCAGCAGTTCGGACGGGGCAGGGGACACTGAAGCTTTCTTT.

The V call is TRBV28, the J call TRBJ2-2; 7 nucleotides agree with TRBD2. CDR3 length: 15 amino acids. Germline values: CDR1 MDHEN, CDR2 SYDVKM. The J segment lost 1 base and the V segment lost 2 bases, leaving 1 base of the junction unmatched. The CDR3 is CASSLLAENTGELFF. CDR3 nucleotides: TGTGCCAGCAGTTTACTAGCGGAGAACACCGGGGAGCTGTTTTTT.

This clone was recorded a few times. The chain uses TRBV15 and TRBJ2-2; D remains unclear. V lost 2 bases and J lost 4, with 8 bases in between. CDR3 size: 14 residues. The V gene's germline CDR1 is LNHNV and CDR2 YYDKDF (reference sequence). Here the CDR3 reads CATSRPGITGELFF. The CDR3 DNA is TGTGCCACCAGCAGACCAGGAATCACCGGGGAGCTGTTTTTT.

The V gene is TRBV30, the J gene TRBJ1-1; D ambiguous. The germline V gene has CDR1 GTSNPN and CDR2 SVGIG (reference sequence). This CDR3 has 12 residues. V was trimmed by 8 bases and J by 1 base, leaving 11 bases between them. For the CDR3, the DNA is TGTGCCGGCCGGGTCGCGAACACTGAAGCTTTCTTT. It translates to CAGRVANTEAFF.

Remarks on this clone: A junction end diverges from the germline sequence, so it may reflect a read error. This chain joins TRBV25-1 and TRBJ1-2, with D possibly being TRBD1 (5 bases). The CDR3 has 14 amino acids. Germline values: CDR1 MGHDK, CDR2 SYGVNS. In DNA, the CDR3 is TGTGCCAGCAGTGGCCTCGGACTGGGACCGTGGTTGTCCTTC. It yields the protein CASSGLGLGPWLSF.

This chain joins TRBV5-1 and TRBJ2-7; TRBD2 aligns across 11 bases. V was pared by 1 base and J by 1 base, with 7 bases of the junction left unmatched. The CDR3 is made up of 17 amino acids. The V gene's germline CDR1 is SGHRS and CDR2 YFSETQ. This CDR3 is CASSLYWTSGFSYEQYF. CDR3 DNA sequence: TGCGCCAGCAGCTTGTATTGGACTAGCGGGTTTTCCTACGAGCAGTACTTC.

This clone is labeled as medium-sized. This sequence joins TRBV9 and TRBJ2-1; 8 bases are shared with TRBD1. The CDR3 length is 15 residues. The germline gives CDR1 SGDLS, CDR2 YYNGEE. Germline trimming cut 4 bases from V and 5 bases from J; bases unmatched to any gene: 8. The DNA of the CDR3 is TGTGCCAGCAGCCCCTCCCAACAGGGGGACAATGAGCAGTTCTTC. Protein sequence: CASSPSQQGDNEQFF.

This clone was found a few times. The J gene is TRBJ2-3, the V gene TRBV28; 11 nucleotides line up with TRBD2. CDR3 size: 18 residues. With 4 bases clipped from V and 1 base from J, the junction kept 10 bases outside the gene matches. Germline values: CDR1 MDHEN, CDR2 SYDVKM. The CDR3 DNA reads TGTGCCAGCAGTTCCCCCCTCGTAGCGGGAGGGGGCACAGATACGCAGTATTTT. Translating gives CASSSPLVAGGGTDTQYF. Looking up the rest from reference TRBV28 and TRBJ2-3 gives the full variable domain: DVKVTQSSRYLVKRTGEKVFLECVQDMDHENMFWYRQDPGLGLRLIYFSYDVKMKEKGDIPEGYSVSREKKERFSLILESASTNQTSMYLCASSSPLVAGGGTDTQYFGPGTRLTVL.

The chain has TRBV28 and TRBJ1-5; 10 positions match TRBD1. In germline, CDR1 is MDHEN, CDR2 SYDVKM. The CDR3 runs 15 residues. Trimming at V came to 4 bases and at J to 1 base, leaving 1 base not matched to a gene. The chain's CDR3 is CASSWTGGSNQPQHF. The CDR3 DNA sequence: TGTGCCAGCAGTTGGACAGGGGGGAGCAATCAGCCCCAGCATTTT.

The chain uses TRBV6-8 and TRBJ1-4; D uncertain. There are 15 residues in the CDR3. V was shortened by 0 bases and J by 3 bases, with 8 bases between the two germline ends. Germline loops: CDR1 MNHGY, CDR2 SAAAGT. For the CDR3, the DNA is TGTGCCAGCAGTTACTCGGAACAGCCTAATGAAAAACTGTTTTTT. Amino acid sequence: CASSYSEQPNEKLFF.

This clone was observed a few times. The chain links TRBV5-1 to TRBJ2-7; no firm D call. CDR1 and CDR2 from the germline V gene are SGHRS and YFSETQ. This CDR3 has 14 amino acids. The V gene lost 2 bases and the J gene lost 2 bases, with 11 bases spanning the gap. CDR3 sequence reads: CASSFDKSAYEQYF. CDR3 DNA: TGCGCCAGCAGCTTTGACAAGAGCGCCTACGAGCAGTACTTC.

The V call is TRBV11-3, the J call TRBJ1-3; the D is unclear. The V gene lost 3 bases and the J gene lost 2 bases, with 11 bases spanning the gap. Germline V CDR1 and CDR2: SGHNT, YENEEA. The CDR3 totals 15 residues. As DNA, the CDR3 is TGTGCCAGCAGCTTGGCTGGGGAGGCTGGAAACACCATATATTTT. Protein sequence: CASSLAGEAGNTIYF.

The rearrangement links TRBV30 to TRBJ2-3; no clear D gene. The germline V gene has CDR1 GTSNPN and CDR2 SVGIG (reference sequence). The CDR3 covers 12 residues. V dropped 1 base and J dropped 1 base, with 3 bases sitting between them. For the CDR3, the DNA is TGTGCCTGGAGTGGAGGCACAGATACGCAGTATTTT. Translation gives CAWSGGTDTQYF.

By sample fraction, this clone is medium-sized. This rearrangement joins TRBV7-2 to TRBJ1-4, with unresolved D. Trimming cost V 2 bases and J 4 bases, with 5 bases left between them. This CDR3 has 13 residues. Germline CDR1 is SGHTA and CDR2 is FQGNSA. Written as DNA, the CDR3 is TGTGCCAGCAGCTTAACTAATAATGAAAAACTGTTTTTT. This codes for CASSLTNNEKLFF.

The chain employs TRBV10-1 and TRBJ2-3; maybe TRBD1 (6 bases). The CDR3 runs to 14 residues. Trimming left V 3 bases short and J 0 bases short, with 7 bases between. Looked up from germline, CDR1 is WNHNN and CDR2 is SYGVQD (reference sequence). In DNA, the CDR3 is TGCGCCAGCAGTGAAGGGGGTAGCACAGATACGCAGTATTTT. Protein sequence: CASSEGGSTDTQYF.

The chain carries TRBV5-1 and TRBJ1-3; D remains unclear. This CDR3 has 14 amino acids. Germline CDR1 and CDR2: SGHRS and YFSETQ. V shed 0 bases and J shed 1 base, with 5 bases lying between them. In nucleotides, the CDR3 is TGCGCCAGCAGCTTGGCCCAATCTGGAAACACCATATATTTT. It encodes CASSLAQSGNTIYF.

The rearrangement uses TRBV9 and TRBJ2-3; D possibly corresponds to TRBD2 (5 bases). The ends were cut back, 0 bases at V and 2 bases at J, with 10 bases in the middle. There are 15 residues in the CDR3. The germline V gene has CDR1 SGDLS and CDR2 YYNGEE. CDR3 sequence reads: CASSVGSGNTDTQYF. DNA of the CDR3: TGTGCCAGCAGCGTAGGATCCGGGAACACAGATACGCAGTATTTT. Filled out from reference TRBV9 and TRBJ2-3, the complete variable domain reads DSGVTQTPKHLITATGQRVTLRCSPRSGDLSVYWYQQSLDQGLQFLIQYYNGEERAKGNILERFSAQQFPDLHSELNLSSLELGDSALYFCASSVGSGNTDTQYFGPGTRLTVL.

In DNA, the CDR3 is TGTGCCAGTAGAAATGGAGCGAACACCGGGGAGCTGTTTTTT. The encoded protein is CASRNGANTGELFF. The chain carries TRBV19 and TRBJ2-2; no firm D call. CDR1 is LNHDA and CDR2 is SQIVND in the germline V gene (reference sequence). The CDR3 runs 14 residues. Trimming took 6 bases from V and 0 from J, leaving 8 bases between them.

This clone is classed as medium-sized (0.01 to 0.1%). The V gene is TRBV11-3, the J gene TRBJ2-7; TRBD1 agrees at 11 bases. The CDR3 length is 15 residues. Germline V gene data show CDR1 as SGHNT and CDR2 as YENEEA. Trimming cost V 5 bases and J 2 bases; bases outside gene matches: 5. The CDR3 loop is CASSGTGQGAYEQYF. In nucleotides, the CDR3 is TGTGCCAGCAGCGGAACGGGACAGGGGGCCTACGAGCAGTACTTC.

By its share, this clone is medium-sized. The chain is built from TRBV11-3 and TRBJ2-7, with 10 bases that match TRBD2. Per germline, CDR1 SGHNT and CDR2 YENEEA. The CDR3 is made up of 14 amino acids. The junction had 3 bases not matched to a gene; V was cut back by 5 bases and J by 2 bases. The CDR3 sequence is CASSPSGSPYEQYF. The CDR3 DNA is TGTGCCAGCAGCCCTAGCGGGAGCCCCTACGAGCAGTACTTC.